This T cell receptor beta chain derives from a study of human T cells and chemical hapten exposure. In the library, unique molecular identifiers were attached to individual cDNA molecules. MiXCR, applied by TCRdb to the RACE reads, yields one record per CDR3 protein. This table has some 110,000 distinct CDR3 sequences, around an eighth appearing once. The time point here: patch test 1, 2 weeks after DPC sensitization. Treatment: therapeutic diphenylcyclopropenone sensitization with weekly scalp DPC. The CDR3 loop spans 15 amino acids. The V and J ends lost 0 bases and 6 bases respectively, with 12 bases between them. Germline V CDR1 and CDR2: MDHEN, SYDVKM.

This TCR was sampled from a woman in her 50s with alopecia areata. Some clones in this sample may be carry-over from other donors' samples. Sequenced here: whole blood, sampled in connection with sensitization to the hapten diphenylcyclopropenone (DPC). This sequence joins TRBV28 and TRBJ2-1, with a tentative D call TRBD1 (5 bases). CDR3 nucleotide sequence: TGTGCCAGCAGTTTATGGGGGCCTGTCACCAATGAGCAGTTCTTC. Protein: CASSLWGPVTNEQFF.